The 5 T cell receptor beta chains listed next were all sequenced from one sample in a study of T-cell reconstitution after alpha-beta-depleted transplantation in children. Molecular barcoding with unique molecular identifiers was used for the TCRbeta library. TCRdb re-derived calls from the PCR reads in MiXCR, one entry per CDR3 protein. Among a few hundred thousand distinct CDR3 sequences listed, roughly a tenth were seen once. The material sequenced was PBMCs from the stem cell graft donor, taken from the stem cell graft. These receptors were obtained from a human donor who donated a stem cell graft to a child with SCID.

This clonotype was counted ten times or more. The chain recombines TRBV5-1 with TRBJ1-1; tentative D call: TRBD1 (5 bases). There are 15 residues in the CDR3. Germline values: CDR1 SGHRS, CDR2 YFSETQ. Between the trimmed V and J ends, which lost 1 base and 4 bases, there was a span of 14 bases. The CDR3 nucleotides are TGCGCCAGCAGCTTGAACTCGGGGACGGGCACTGAAGCTTTCTTT. It specifies CASSLNSGTGTEAFF.

In its sample, this clonotype was seen many times. The DNA is omitted, as the CDR3 cannot be located on it reliably, and the CDR3 follows TCRdb's listing. This chain links TRBV28 with TRBJ2-3; no check of the table's D call, TRBD1, against the DNA was made. Termini included, the CDR3 measures 19 amino acids. The germline V gene has CDR1 MDHEN and CDR2 SYDVKM. CDR3: CASSFFGQGQGGDFDTQYF.

This clonotype was picked up many times. J is TRBJ1-5 and V is TRBV7-2; TRBD1 matches 7 bases. The CDR3 totals 15 residues. The germline gives CDR1 SGHTA, CDR2 FQGNSA. V trimming: 5 bases; J trimming: 0 bases; junction bases outside the gene matches: 4. The CDR3 DNA sequence: TGTGCCAGCAGCCAGACAGGGTATAGCAATCAGCCCCAGCATTTT. Translated: CASSQTGYSNQPQHF. The full variable domain, in which reference TRBV7-2 and TRBJ1-5 provide the parts outside the CDR3, is GAGVSQSPSNKVTEKGKDVELRCDPISGHTALYWYRQSLGQGLEFLIYFQGNSAPDKSGLPSDRFSAERTGGSVSTLTIQRTQQEDSAVYLCASSQTGYSNQPQHFGDGTRLSIL.

This clonotype has a count of ten or more. This sequence joins TRBV5-1 and TRBJ2-1; TRBD2 matches 9 bases. This CDR3 contains 15 residues. Germline loops: CDR1 SGHRS, CDR2 YFSETQ. Trimming at V came to 4 bases and at J to 8 bases, leaving 10 bases not matched to a gene. The CDR3 region is CASSPRGGKTHEQFF. CDR3 DNA sequence: TGCGCCAGCAGCCCGCGGGGGGGCAAAACCCATGAGCAGTTCTTC.

This clonotype was recorded many times. The CDR3 region is CASSPRLAGELFF. The CDR3 DNA reads as TGTGCCAGCAGTCCCCGGTTGGCCGGGGAGCTGTTTTTT. The rearrangement joins TRBV2 to TRBJ2-2, with D uncertain. Between the trimmed V and J ends, which lost 5 bases and 6 bases, there was a span of 10 bases. From germline, CDR1 is SNHLY and CDR2 FYNNEI. The CDR3 has 13 residues.